The next 30 T cell receptor beta chains were all read from a single sample in a study of Ad26.COV2.S vaccination and SARS-CoV-2 variants. Using immunoSEQ multiplex PCR, the repertoire was profiled, and TCRdb retains in-frame clones only, with some absent. The repertoire includes almost 400,000 clones, around 91% of them detected once, and 1.9% sits in the top ten. Stated treatment: roughly 19 received Ad26.COV2.S at low or high dose, single or two shots; 5 received placebo; per-sample allocation not given. At day 63 after the first vaccine or placebo injection, samples were drawn. The sequenced sample was peripheral blood, obtained in a trial of Ad26.COV2.S vaccine versus placebo. These receptor sequences come from a person aged 18 to 59 who received the Ad26.COV2.S COVID-19 vaccine or a placebo.

The chain recombines TRBV7-9 with TRBJ1-1; no clear D. Germline values: CDR1 SEHNR, CDR2 FQNEAQ (reference sequence). The CDR3 spans 14 residues. The V gene lost 1 base and the J gene lost 3 bases, with 9 bases spanning the gap. CDR3 sequence: CASSLEGRDTEAFF. DNA of the CDR3: TGTGCCAGCAGCTTAGAGGGTCGGGACACTGAAGCTTTCTTT.

DNA of the CDR3: TGTGCCAGCAGCTCGGACAGATCAGATACGCAGTATTTT. Protein: CASSSDRSDTQYF. This chain connects TRBV11-2 to TRBJ2-3; perhaps TRBD1 as D (6 bases). CDR3 size: 13 residues. Germline CDR1 SGHAT, CDR2 FQNNGV. V gave up 4 bases and J gave up 4 bases, with 9 bases separating them.

This clone was seen ten or more times. This chain connects TRBV5-6 to TRBJ1-1; 10 bases map to TRBD1. The V gene end was trimmed by 4 bases and the J gene end by 5 bases; junction bases not matched to a gene: 8. Germline CDR1 SGHDT, CDR2 YYEEEE. The CDR3 sequence is 15 residues long. The CDR3 loop is CASSLVPGQGTEAFF. The CDR3 DNA reads as TGTGCCAGCAGCCTCGTCCCGGGACAGGGGACTGAAGCTTTCTTT.

The chain has TRBV9 and TRBJ2-2, with 12 nucleotides matching TRBD2. Germline values: CDR1 SGDLS, CDR2 YYNGEE. The CDR3 is made up of 16 amino acids. Trimming cost V 4 bases and J 4 bases; bases outside gene matches: 5. The CDR3 sequence: CASSPGLAGLTGELFF. The CDR3 DNA is TGTGCCAGCAGCCCCGGACTAGCGGGACTCACCGGGGAGCTGTTTTTT. The full variable domain, completed using reference TRBV9 and TRBJ2-2, is DSGVTQTPKHLITATGQRVTLRCSPRSGDLSVYWYQQSLDQGLQFLIQYYNGEERAKGNILERFSAQQFPDLHSELNLSSLELGDSALYFCASSPGLAGLTGELFFGEGSRLTVL.

This chain links TRBV3-1 (or the pseudogene TRBV3-2) with TRBJ1-1; D is unclear. Trimming stripped 4 bases from V and 7 bases from J, with 7 bases between. Germline lookup yields CDR1 LGHDT and CDR2 YNNKEL (reference sequence). The CDR3 has 11 amino acids. CDR3 in amino acids: CASSLGLEAFF. The CDR3 nucleotides are TGTGCCAGCAGCCTTGGCCTTGAAGCTTTCTTT.

This chain uses TRBV11-2 with TRBJ1-1, with D possibly matching TRBD1 (5 bases). The CDR3 has 12 residues. V was trimmed by 5 bases and J by 12 bases, leaving 16 bases between them. Germline-derived CDR1 and CDR2 are SGHAT and FQNNGV. This chain's CDR3 is CASSPGPGSPFF. CDR3 sequence (DNA): TGTGCCAGCAGCCCGGGACCGGGATCACCTTTCTTT. The entire variable domain, with the rest obtained from reference TRBV11-2 and TRBJ1-1, is as follows: EAGVAQSPRYKIIEKRQSVAFWCNPISGHATLYWYQQILGQGPKLLIQFQNNGVVDDSQLPKDRFSAERLKGVDSTLKIQPAKLEDSAVYLCASSPGPGSPFFGQGTRLTVV.

This chain uses TRBV12-3 or TRBV12-4 with TRBJ2-4; a weak D match, TRBD1 (6 bases). Trimming cost V 1 base and J 8 bases, with 6 bases left between them. This CDR3 spans 12 amino acids. CDR3 DNA: TGTGCCAGCAGTTTAGACAGGGACATTCAGTACTTC. Translating it yields CASSLDRDIQYF.

The rearrangement links TRBV6-1 to TRBJ2-3; D gene ambiguous. V was pared by 0 bases and J by 9 bases, with 13 bases between. The CDR3 contains 14 residues. The germline gives CDR1 MNHNS, CDR2 SASEGT. CDR3 DNA: TGTGCCAGCAGTGAAGCTCGGGCGGCTAGGACGCAGTATTTT. It translates to CASSEARAARTQYF.

The rearrangement joins TRBV30 to TRBJ2-3; TRBD2 agrees at 8 bases. V was clipped by 3 bases and J by 0 bases; unmatched bases: 2. The CDR3 spans 14 residues. Germline V gives CDR1 GTSNPN, CDR2 SVGIG (reference sequence). The CDR3 coding sequence is TGTGCCTGGAGGTTAGCGGGGAGCACAGATACGCAGTATTTT. Its translation is CAWRLAGSTDTQYF.

This clone has only one observation. The CDR3 nucleotides read TGTGCCAGCAGTGTCCCTTCCTACAATGAGCAGTTCTTC. Translating gives CASSVPSYNEQFF. This chain joins TRBV12-3 or TRBV12-4 and TRBJ2-1, with D hard to call. This CDR3 region has 13 residues. The V gene lost 5 bases and the J gene lost 1 base, with 6 bases spanning the gap.

The gene calls are TRBV4-1 and TRBJ2-1; D not resolved. V lost 1 base and J 6 bases, leaving 10 bases between the germline ends. This CDR3 has 14 amino acids. Germline V CDR1 and CDR2: MGHRA, YSYEKL. The CDR3 DNA follows: TGCGCCAGCAGCCAAGTGGGGATGGTCAATGAGCAGTTCTTC. This codes for CASSQVGMVNEQFF.

The chain uses TRBV29-1 and TRBJ1-2; unclear D gene. Germline loops: CDR1 SQVTM, CDR2 ANQGSEA. V shed 1 base and J shed 6 bases, with 6 bases lying between them. The CDR3 contains 11 residues. CDR3 amino acids: CSVEVANGYTF. CDR3 coding DNA: TGCAGCGTTGAAGTCGCGAATGGCTACACCTTC.

J is TRBJ1-4 and V is TRBV2, with 7 bases lining up with TRBD1. Germline V gives CDR1 SNHLY, CDR2 FYNNEI. This CDR3 is 13 amino acids long. Trimming cost V 6 bases and J 5 bases; bases outside gene matches: 3. CDR3: CASRTGFNEKLFF. CDR3 DNA sequence: TGTGCCAGCAGGACAGGGTTCAATGAAAAACTGTTTTTT. Looking up the rest from reference TRBV2 and TRBJ1-4 gives the full variable domain: EPEVTQTPSHQVTQMGQEVILRCVPISNHLYFYWYRQILGQKVEFLVSFYNNEISEKSEIFDDQFSVERPDGSNFTLKIRSTKLEDSAMYFCASRTGFNEKLFFGSGTQLSVL.

V is TRBV20-1 and J is TRBJ2-7, with D perhaps TRBD1 (6 bases). This CDR3 contains 15 residues. Trimming stripped 3 bases from V and 2 bases from J, with 17 bases between. The germline V gene has CDR1 DFQATT and CDR2 SNEGSKA (reference sequence). The CDR3 protein is CSASSGGMGAYEQYF. The CDR3 coding sequence is TGCAGTGCTAGTTCTGGGGGCATGGGGGCCTACGAGCAGTACTTC.

The CDR3 here is CASSRGDTQYF. Written as DNA, the CDR3 is TGTGCCAGCAGCAGGGGGGATACGCAGTATTTT. The rearrangement links TRBV11-3 to TRBJ2-3, with D perhaps matching TRBD1 (6 bases). The CDR3 sequence is 11 residues long. From germline, CDR1 is SGHNT and CDR2 YENEEA. V dropped 5 bases and J dropped 6 bases, with 6 bases sitting between them.

The rearrangement links TRBV7-9 to TRBJ2-5; maybe TRBD2 (6 bases). V lost 3 bases, J lost 1 base, and 15 bases lay in between. The CDR3 runs 16 residues. Germline V gene data show CDR1 as SEHNR and CDR2 as FQNEAQ (reference sequence). CDR3 nucleotide sequence: TGTGCCAGCAGCTTTAGGGTAGCGGAGATCCAAGAGACCCAGTACTTC. Encoded protein: CASSFRVAEIQETQYF. The full variable domain, with the rest looked up from reference TRBV7-9 and TRBJ2-5, is DTGVSQNPRHKITKRGQNVTFRCDPISEHNRLYWYRQTLGQGPEFLTYFQNEAQLEKSRLLSDRFSAERPKGSFSTLEIQRTEQGDSAMYLCASSFRVAEIQETQYFGPGTRLLVL.

V usage is TRBV2 and J usage is TRBJ2-3; D unclear. In germline, CDR1 is SNHLY, CDR2 FYNNEI. Between the trimmed V and J ends, which lost 5 bases and 6 bases, there was a span of 6 bases. The CDR3 covers 11 residues. CDR3 bases: TGTGCCAGCAGTTTAGGGGATACGCAGTATTTT. This codes for CASSLGDTQYF.

This clone came up once. The chain employs TRBV20-1 and TRBJ2-1, with D unresolved. Germline loops: CDR1 DFQATT, CDR2 SNEGSKA (reference sequence). V was clipped by 3 bases and J by 7 bases, with 13 bases between them. The CDR3 runs to 13 residues. This chain's CDR3 is CSASDWQRNEQFF. CDR3 sequence (DNA): TGCAGTGCTAGTGACTGGCAGAGAAATGAGCAGTTCTTC.

This rearrangement joins TRBV12-5 to TRBJ1-2; D perhaps matches TRBD1 (5 bases). The germline gives CDR1 LGHNT, CDR2 FRNRAP. The CDR3 covers 14 residues. V was trimmed by 0 bases and J by 7 bases, leaving 12 bases between them. This CDR3 is CASGLVPPGGGYTF. The CDR3 DNA sequence: TGTGCTAGTGGTTTGGTACCTCCGGGGGGTGGCTACACCTTC. Full variable domain (remainder filled in from reference TRBV12-5 and TRBJ1-2): DARVTQTPRHKVTEMGQEVTMRCQPILGHNTVFWYRQTMMQGLELLAYFRNRAPLDDSGMPKDRFSAEMPDATLATLKIQPSEPRDSAVYFCASGLVPPGGGYTFGSGTRLTVV.

V and J are TRBV24-1 and TRBJ1-5, with D tentatively TRBD1 (5 bases). This CDR3 region has 20 residues. V shed 0 bases and J shed 0 bases, with 20 bases lying between them. CDR1 and CDR2 from the germline V gene are KGHDR and SFDVKD. The CDR3 DNA is TGTGCCACCAGTGATTTGCAGAGAGGCGGGGCGAATTATAGCAATCAGCCCCAGCATTTT. Translation: CATSDLQRGGANYSNQPQHF.

The chain couples TRBV19 to TRBJ1-1; TRBD1 is a possible D gene (6 bases). Germline CDR1 LNHDA, CDR2 SQIVND (reference sequence). CDR3 length equals 13 residues. The germline V and J ends were trimmed by 5 bases and 4 bases, with 11 bases remaining between them. The CDR3 DNA follows: TGTGCCAGTAGTGAACAGGGTCCCACTGAAGCTTTCTTT. This gives the protein CASSEQGPTEAFF.

This chain joins TRBV6-2 or TRBV6-3 and TRBJ1-6, with a weak D call TRBD1 (5 bases). The ends were cut back, 5 bases at V and 10 bases at J, with 18 bases in the middle. This CDR3 has 15 residues. Germline V CDR1 and CDR2: MNHEY, SVGEGT. The CDR3 nucleotides read TGTGCCAGCAGTGGCAGGGTCGTGGTGAACTCACCCCTCCACTTT. Protein sequence: CASSGRVVVNSPLHF.

This clone was recorded only once. The rearrangement joins TRBV11-1 to TRBJ1-1, with D possibly matching TRBD1 (6 bases). V was clipped by 5 bases and J by 1 base, with 8 bases between them. Per the germline V gene, CDR1 is SGHAT and CDR2 is FQDESV (reference sequence). The CDR3 is made up of 13 amino acids. The CDR3 is CASSAQGNTEAFF. The DNA for the CDR3 is TGTGCCAGCAGCGCACAGGGGAACACTGAAGCTTTCTTT.

The chain couples TRBV4-1 to TRBJ1-1; 7 nucleotides line up with TRBD1. The J segment lost 4 bases and the V segment lost 3 bases, leaving 8 bases of the junction unmatched. CDR3 length: 15 residues. Germline V gene sequence: CDR1 MGHRA, CDR2 YSYEKL. The CDR3 region is CASSQPTGVLTEAFF. The DNA of the CDR3 is TGCGCCAGCAGCCAGCCTACAGGGGTACTCACTGAAGCTTTCTTT.

The V gene is TRBV20-1, the J gene TRBJ2-7, with TRBD1 matching over 8 bases. With V trimmed by 3 bases and J by 7 bases, 5 bases remained unmatched. Germline V CDR1 and CDR2: DFQATT, SNEGSKA (reference sequence). This CDR3 is 12 amino acids long. The CDR3 is CSASGDRSEQYF. CDR3 DNA sequence: TGCAGTGCTAGTGGGGACAGGAGTGAGCAGTACTTC.

V usage is TRBV7-2 and J usage is TRBJ1-2; maybe TRBD1 (5 bases). Deletions cut 5 bases from V and 3 bases from J, with 13 bases between. The length of the CDR3 is 14 residues. Per germline, CDR1 SGHTA and CDR2 FQGNSA. This chain's CDR3 is CASSPAGMDYGYTF. The CDR3, as DNA: TGTGCCAGCAGCCCCGCAGGGATGGACTATGGCTACACCTTC.

J is TRBJ2-7 and V is TRBV4-1; a possible D gene is TRBD2 (6 bases). V was trimmed by 5 bases and J by 6 bases, leaving 17 bases between them. The CDR3 runs to 14 residues. CDR1 and CDR2 from the germline V gene are MGHRA and YSYEKL. CDR3 sequence: CASSFRATSSEQYF. CDR3 coding DNA: TGCGCCAGCAGCTTCAGGGCAACTAGCTCCGAGCAGTACTTC.

The rearrangement joins TRBV7-2 to TRBJ2-5; the match to TRBD1 covers 10 bases. The trim removed 5 bases at V and 5 bases at J, leaving 14 bases unmatched. The length of the CDR3 is 17 residues. Germline-derived CDR1 and CDR2 are SGHTA and FQGNSA. The CDR3 sequence: CASSLYIRTGGAETQYF. Here the CDR3 DNA reads TGTGCCAGCAGCCTCTATATCAGGACAGGGGGGGCGGAGACCCAGTACTTC.

The V call is TRBV19, the J call TRBJ1-5; tentative D call: TRBD1 (5 bases). The CDR3 consists of 15 residues. The V end was cut by 9 bases, the J end by 7 bases, with 22 bases between. Germline assignment: CDR1 LNHDA and CDR2 SQIVND (reference sequence). CDR3 region: CASSPMGGVGQPQHF. Written as DNA, the CDR3 is TGTGCCAGCTCCCCGATGGGGGGGGTCGGGCAGCCCCAGCATTTT.

This clone was seen just once. The chain employs TRBV3-1 (or the pseudogene TRBV3-2) and TRBJ2-1; TRBD1 agrees at 10 bases. The CDR3 spans 17 residues. Germline V gene data show CDR1 as LGHDT and CDR2 as YNNKEL (reference sequence). J lost 1 base, V lost 4 bases, and 7 bases had no gene match. CDR3 protein: CASSPGQGSVSYNEQFF. Here the CDR3 DNA reads TGTGCCAGCAGCCCGGGACAGGGGAGCGTTTCCTACAATGAGCAGTTCTTC.